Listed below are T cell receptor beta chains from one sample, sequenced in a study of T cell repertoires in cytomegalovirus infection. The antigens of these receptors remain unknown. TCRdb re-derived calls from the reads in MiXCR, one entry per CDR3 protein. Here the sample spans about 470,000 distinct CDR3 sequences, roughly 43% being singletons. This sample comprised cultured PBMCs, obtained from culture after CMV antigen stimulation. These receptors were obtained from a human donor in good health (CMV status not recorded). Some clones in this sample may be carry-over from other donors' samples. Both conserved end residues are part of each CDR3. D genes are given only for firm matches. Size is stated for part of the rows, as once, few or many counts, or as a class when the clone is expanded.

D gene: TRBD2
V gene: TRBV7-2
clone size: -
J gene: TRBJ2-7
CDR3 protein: CASSLSPGLAGWYYEQYF
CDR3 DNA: TGTGCCAGCAGCTTATCTCCGGGACTAGCGGGATGGTACTACGAGCAGTACTTC

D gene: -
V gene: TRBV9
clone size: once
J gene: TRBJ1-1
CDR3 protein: CASSVDGGSRITEAFF
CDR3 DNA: TGTGCCAGCAGCGTAGACGGAGGCAGTAGGATCACTGAAGCTTTCTTT

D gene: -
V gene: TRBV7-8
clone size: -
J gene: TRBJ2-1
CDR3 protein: CASSSSLGRDEQFF
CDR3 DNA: TGTGCCAGCAGCTCCTCACTAGGGCGCGATGAGCAGTTCTTC

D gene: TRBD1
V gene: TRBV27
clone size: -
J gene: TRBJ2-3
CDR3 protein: CASSRDRGLDTQYF
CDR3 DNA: TGTGCCAGCAGCCGGGACAGGGGCCTTGATACGCAGTATTTT

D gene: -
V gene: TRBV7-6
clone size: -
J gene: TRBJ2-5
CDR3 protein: CASSLLGDSQETQYF
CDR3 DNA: TGTGCCAGCAGCTTGTTAGGGGACTCTCAAGAGACCCAGTACTTC

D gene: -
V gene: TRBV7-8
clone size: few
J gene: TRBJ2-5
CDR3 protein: CASSLVEGHQETQYF
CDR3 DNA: TGTGCCAGCAGCTTAGTGGAGGGGCACCAAGAGACCCAGTACTTC

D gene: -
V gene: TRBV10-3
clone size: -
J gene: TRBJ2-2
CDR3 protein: CAISPLLVTGELFF
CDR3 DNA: TGTGCCATCAGTCCCCTCCTAGTCACCGGGGAGCTGTTTTTT

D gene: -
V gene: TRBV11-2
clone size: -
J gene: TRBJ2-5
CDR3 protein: CASSLGTMETQYF
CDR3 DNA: TGTGCCAGCAGCTTAGGGACTATGGAGACCCAGTACTTC

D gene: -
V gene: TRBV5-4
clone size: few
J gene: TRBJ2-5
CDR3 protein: CASSSVSGKDQETQYF
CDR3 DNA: TGTGCCAGCAGCTCGGTATCCGGGAAAGACCAAGAGACCCAGTACTTC

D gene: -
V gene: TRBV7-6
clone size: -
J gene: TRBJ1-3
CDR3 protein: CASSQRPTSFGNTIYF
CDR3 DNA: TGTGCCAGCAGCCAGAGGCCGACCTCCTTTGGAAACACCATATATTTT

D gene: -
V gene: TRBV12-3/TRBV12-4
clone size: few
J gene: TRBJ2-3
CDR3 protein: CASTPRGTGPTDTQYF
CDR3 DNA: TGTGCCAGCACCCCGCGAGGAACGGGGCCCACAGATACGCAGTATTTT

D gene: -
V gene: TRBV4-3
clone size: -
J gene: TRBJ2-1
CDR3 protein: CASSQLGFSYNEQFF
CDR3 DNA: TGCGCCAGCAGCCAGCTCGGTTTCTCCTACAATGAGCAGTTCTTC

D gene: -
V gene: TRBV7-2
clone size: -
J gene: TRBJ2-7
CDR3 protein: CASSLGPRQGHYEQYF
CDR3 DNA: TGTGCCAGCAGCTTAGGCCCTCGACAAGGTCACTACGAGCAGTACTTC

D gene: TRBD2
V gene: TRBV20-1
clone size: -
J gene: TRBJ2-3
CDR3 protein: CSARDPQAGGSDTQYF
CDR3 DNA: TGCAGTGCTAGAGATCCCCAGGCGGGGGGGTCCGATACGCAGTATTTT

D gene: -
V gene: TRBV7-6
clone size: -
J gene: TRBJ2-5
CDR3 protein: CASSPGFYRKLGETQYF
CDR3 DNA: TGTGCCAGCAGCCCGGGGTTTTATCGGAAACTGGGAGAGACCCAGTACTTC

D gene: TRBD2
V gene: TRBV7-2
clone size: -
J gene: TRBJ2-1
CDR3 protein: CASSLVVTSGLRQFF
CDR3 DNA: TGTGCCAGCAGCTTAGTTGTAACTAGCGGGCTTCGGCAGTTCTTC

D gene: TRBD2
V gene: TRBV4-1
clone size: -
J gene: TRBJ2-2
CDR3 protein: CASSPLGLAPGELFF
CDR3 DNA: TGCGCCAGCAGCCCCTTGGGACTAGCGCCCGGGGAGCTGTTTTTT

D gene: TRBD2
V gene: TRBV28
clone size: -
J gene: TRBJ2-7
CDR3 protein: CASRSGGYNPEQYF
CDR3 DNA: TGTGCCAGCCGGAGCGGGGGCTACAATCCGGAGCAGTACTTC

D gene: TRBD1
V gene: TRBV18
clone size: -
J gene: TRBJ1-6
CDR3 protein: CASSPDRVNNSPLHF
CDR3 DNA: TGTGCCAGCTCACCCGACAGGGTCAATAATTCACCCCTCCACTTT

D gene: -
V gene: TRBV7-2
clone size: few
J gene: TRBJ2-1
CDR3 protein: CASSPTTVEQFF
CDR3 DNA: TGTGCCAGCAGCCCAACGACGGTGGAGCAGTTCTTC

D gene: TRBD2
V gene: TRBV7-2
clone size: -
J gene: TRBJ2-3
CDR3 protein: CASRLAGGADTQYF
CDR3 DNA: TGTGCCAGCCGATTAGCGGGGGGTGCAGATACGCAGTATTTT

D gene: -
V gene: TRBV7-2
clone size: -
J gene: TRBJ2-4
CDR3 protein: CASSVETRGYIQYF
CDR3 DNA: TGTGCCAGCAGCGTAGAAACCAGGGGTTACATTCAGTACTTC

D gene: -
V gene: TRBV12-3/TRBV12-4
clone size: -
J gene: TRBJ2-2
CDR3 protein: CASSFDPNTGELFF
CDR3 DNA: TGTGCCAGCAGTTTCGACCCGAACACCGGGGAGCTGTTTTTT

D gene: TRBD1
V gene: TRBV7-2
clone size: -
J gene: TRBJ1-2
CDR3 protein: CASSLDRGEPGYTF
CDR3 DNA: TGTGCCAGCAGCTTAGACAGGGGAGAGCCTGGCTACACCTTC

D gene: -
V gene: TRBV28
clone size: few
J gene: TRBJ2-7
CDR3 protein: CASTPGSPNHEQYF
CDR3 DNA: TGTGCCAGCACCCCGGGCTCACCTAATCACGAGCAGTACTTC

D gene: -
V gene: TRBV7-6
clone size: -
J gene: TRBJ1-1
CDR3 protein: CASEGIGIEAFF
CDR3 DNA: TGTGCCAGCGAGGGGATTGGAATTGAAGCTTTCTTT

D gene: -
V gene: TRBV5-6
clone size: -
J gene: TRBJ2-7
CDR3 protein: CASSFTGTHEQYF
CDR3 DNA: TGTGCCAGCAGCTTCACAGGGACGCACGAGCAGTACTTC

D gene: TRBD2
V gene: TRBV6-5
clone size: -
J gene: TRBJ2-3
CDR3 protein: CASSYGLAGDTQYF
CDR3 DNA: TGTGCCAGCAGTTACGGACTAGCGGGAGATACGCAGTATTTT

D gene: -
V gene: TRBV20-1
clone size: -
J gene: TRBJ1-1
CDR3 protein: CSARDIQGPTEAFF
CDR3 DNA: TGCAGTGCTAGAGATATTCAGGGGCCAACTGAAGCTTTCTTT

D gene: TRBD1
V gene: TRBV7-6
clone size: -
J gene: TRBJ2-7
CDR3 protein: CASSQGQVYEQYF
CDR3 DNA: TGTGCCAGCAGCCAGGGACAGGTCTACGAGCAGTACTTC

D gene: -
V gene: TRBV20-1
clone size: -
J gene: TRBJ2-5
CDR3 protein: CSGLEGTQETQYF
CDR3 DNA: TGCAGTGGACTGGAGGGAACCCAAGAGACCCAGTACTTC

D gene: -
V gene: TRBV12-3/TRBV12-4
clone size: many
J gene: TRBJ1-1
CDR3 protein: CASSPGGMNTEAFF
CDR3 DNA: TGTGCCAGCAGCCCGGGAGGGATGAACACTGAAGCTTTCTTT

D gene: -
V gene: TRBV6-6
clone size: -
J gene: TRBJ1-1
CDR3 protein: CASSDWGYTEAFF
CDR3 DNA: TGTGCCAGCAGTGATTGGGGGTACACTGAAGCTTTCTTT

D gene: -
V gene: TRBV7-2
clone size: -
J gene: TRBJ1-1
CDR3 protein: CASSLFRGIAEAFF
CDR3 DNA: TGTGCCAGCAGCTTATTTCGAGGTATCGCTGAAGCTTTCTTT

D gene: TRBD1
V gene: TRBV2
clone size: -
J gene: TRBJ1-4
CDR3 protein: CASGPQGAGEKLFF
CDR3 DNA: TGTGCCAGCGGACCCCAGGGGGCTGGGGAAAAACTGTTTTTT

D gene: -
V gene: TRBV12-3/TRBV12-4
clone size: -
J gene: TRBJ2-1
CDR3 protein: CASSLQGGDNEQFF
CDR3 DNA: TGTGCCAGCAGTCTACAGGGGGGGGACAATGAGCAGTTCTTC

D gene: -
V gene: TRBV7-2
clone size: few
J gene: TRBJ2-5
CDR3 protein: CASSSTGFRETQYF
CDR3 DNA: TGTGCCAGCAGCTCAACGGGATTCCGGGAGACCCAGTACTTC

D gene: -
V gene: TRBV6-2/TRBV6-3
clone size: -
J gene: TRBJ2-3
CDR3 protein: CASRPWNRDLTDTQYF
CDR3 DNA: TGTGCCAGCAGACCATGGAACAGGGACCTCACAGATACGCAGTATTTT

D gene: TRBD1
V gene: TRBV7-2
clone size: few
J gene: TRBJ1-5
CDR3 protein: CASSLVATGLDQPQHF
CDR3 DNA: TGTGCCAGCAGCTTAGTTGCGACAGGGTTGGATCAGCCCCAGCATTTT

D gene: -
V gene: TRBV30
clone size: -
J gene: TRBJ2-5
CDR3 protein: CAWSVQFQETQYF
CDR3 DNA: TGTGCCTGGAGTGTACAGTTTCAGGAGACCCAGTACTTC

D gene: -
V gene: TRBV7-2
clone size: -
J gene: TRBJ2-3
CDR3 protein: CASSFWGRGDTQYF
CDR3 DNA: TGTGCCAGCAGCTTCTGGGGGCGAGGAGATACGCAGTATTTT

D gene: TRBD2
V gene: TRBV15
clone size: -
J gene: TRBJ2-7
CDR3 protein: CATSNSLGLAYEQYF
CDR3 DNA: TGTGCCACCAGCAATTCACTAGGACTAGCGTACGAGCAGTACTTC

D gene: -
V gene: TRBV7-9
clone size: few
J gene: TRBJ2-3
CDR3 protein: CASRGQGADTQYF
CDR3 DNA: TGTGCCAGCCGGGGGCAGGGGGCAGATACGCAGTATTTT

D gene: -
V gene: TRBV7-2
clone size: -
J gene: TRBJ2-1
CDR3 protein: CASSTGRSVYNEQFF
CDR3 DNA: TGTGCCAGCAGCACGGGGAGAAGTGTATACAATGAGCAGTTCTTC

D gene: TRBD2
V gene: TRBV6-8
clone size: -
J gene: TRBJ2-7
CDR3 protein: CASSYSASGRSSYEQYF
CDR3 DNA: TGTGCCAGCAGTTACTCGGCTAGCGGGCGCAGCTCCTACGAGCAGTACTTC

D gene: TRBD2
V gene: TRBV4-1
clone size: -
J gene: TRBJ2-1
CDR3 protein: CASSRGTSAIGDEQFF
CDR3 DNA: TGCGCCAGCAGCCGAGGGACTAGCGCCATAGGTGATGAGCAGTTCTTC

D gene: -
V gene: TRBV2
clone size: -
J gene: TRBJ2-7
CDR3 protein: CASNGRHTSSYEQYF
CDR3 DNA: TGTGCCAGCAACGGACGACATACGAGCTCCTACGAGCAGTACTTC

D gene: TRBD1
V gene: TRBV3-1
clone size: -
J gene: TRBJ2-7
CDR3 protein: CASSQGLQGGYEQYF
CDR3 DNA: TGTGCCAGCAGCCAAGGCCTACAGGGGGGCTACGAGCAGTACTTC

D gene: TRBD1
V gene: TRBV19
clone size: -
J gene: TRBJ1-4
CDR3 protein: CASARRRGLEKLFF
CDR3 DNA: TGTGCCAGTGCAAGACGCAGGGGGCTTGAAAAACTGTTTTTT

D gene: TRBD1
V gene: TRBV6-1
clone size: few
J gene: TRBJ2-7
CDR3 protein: CASSQDRGSYEQYF
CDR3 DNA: TGTGCCAGCAGTCAGGACAGGGGCTCCTACGAGCAGTACTTC

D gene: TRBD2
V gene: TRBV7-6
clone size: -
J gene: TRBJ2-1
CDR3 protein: CASQDRGDEQFF
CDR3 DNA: TGTGCCAGCCAGGACCGGGGGGATGAGCAGTTCTTC

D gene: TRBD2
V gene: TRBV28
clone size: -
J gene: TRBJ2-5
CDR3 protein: CASSPGSGGQETQYF
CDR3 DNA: TGTGCCAGCAGTCCCGGTAGCGGGGGCCAAGAGACCCAGTACTTC

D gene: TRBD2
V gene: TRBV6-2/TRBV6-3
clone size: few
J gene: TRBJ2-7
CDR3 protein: CASKIVGAGNYEQYF
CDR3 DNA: TGTGCCAGCAAAATCGTAGGAGCGGGGAACTACGAGCAGTACTTC

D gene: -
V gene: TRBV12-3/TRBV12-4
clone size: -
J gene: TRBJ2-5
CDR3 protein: CASSFYFSGTEETQYF
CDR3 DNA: TGTGCCAGCAGTTTCTATTTTAGCGGAACCGAAGAGACCCAGTACTTC

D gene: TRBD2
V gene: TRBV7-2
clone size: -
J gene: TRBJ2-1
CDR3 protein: CASSSPGGIRRQFF
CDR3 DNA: TGTGCCAGCAGCAGCCCGGGGGGGATACGGAGGCAGTTCTTC

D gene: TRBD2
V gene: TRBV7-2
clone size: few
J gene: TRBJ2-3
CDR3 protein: CASSLVSGGGTDTQYF
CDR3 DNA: TGTGCCAGCAGCCTTGTCAGCGGGGGGGGCACAGATACGCAGTATTTT

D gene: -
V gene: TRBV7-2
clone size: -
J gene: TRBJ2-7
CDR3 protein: CASGAEQYF
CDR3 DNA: TGTGCCAGCGGGGCCGAGCAGTACTTC